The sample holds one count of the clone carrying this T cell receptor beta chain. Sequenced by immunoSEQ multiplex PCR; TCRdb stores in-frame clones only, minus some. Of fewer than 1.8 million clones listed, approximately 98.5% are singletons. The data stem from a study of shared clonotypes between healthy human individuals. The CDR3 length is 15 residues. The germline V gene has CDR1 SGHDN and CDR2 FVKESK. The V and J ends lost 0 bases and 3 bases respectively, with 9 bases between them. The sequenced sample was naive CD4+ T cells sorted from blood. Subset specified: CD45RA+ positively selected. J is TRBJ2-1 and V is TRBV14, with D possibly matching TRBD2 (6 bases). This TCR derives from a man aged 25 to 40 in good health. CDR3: CASSQDLAHYNEQFF. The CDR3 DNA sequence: TGTGCCAGCAGCCAAGACCTAGCGCACTACAATGAGCAGTTCTTC.